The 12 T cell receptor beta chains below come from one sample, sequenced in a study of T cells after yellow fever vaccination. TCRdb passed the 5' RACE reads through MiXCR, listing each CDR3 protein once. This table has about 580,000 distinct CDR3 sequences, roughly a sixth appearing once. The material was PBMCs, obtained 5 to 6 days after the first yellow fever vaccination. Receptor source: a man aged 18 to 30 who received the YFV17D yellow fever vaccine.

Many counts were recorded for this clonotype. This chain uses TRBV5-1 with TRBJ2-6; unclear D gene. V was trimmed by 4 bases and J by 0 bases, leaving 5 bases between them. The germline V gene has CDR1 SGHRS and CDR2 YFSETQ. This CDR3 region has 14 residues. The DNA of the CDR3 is TGCGCCAGCAGCAACCGCTCTGGGGCCAACGTCCTGACTTTC. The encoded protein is CASSNRSGANVLTF.

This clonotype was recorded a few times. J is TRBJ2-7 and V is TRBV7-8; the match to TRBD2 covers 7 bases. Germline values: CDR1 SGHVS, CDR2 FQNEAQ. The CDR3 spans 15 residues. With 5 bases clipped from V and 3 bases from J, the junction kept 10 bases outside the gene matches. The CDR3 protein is CASSPLRQRDYEQYF. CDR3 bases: TGTGCCAGCAGCCCCCTCCGACAGCGGGACTACGAGCAGTACTTC.

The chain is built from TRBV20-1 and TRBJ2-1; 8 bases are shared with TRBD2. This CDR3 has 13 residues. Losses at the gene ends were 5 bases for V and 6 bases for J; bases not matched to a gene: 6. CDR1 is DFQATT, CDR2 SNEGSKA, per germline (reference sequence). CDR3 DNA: TGCAGTGCTTCGGGGGGGGACGGCAATGAGCAGTTCTTC. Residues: CSASGGDGNEQFF.

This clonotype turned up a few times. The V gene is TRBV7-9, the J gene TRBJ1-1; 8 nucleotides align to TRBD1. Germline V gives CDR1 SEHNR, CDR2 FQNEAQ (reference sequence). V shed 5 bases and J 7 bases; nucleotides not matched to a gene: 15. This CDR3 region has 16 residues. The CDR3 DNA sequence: TGTGCCAGCAGCCGATTAACAGGGGGTACGTCTCATGAAGCTTTCTTT. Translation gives CASSRLTGGTSHEAFF.

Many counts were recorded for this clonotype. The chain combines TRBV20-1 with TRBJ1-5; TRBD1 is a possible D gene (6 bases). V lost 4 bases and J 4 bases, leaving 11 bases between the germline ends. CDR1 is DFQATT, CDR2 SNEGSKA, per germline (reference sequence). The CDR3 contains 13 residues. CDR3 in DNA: TGCAGTGCTATTCGACAGGTTAATCAGCCCCAGCATTTT. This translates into CSAIRQVNQPQHF.

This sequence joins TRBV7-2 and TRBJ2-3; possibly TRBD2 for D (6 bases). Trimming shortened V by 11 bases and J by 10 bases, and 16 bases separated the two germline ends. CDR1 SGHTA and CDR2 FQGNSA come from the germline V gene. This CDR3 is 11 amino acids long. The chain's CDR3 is CAGTPGVPQYF. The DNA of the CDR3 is TGTGCCGGCACCCCGGGGGTGCCGCAGTATTTT.

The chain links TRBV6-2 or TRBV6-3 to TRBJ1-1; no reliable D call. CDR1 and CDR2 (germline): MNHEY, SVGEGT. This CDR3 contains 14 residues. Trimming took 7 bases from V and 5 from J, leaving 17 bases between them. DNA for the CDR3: TGTGCCAGCAACCCTATTGAGAGGGCGACTGAAGCTTTCTTT. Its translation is CASNPIERATEAFF.

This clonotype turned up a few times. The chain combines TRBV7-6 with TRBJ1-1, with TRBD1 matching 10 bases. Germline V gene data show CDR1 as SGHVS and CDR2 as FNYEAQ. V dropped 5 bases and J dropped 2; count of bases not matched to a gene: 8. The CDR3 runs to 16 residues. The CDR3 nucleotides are TGTGCCAGCAGCGGGGACAGGGGAATAAGTAACACTGAAGCTTTCTTT. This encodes CASSGDRGISNTEAFF.

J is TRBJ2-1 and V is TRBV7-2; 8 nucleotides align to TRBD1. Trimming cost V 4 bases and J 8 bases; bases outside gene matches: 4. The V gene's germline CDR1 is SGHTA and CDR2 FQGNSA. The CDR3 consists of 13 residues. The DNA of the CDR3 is TGTGCCAGCAGCTCGGACAGGGCGGATGAGCAGTTCTTC. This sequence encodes CASSSDRADEQFF.

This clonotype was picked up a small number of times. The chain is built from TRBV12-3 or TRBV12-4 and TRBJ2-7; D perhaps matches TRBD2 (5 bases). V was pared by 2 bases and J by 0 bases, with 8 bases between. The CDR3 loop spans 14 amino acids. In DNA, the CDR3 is TGTGCCAGCAGTTTATGGGAGAACTCCTACGAGCAGTACTTC. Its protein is CASSLWENSYEQYF.

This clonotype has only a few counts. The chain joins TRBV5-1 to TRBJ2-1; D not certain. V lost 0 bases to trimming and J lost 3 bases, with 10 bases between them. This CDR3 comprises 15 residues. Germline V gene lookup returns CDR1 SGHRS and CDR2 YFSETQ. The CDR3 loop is CASSLGDFYYNEQFF. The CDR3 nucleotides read TGCGCCAGCAGCTTGGGGGATTTCTACTACAATGAGCAGTTCTTC.

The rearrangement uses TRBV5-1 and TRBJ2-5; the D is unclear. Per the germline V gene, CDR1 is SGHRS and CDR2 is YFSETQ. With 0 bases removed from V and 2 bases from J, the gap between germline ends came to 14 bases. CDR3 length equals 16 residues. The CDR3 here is CASSLAQTTVQETQYF. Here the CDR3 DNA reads TGCGCCAGCAGCTTGGCACAAACGACCGTTCAAGAGACCCAGTACTTC.